A single sample is the source of the 14 T cell receptor beta chains below, sequenced in a study of blood T cell repertoires in COVID-19. TCRdb's copy holds only in-frame clones and misses some; the assay was immunoSEQ multiplex PCR. The data show about 87,000 clones, with about 85% seen just once and approximately 2.8% held by the top ten. Sequenced material: peripheral blood. The source is a woman aged 80 or older with COVID-19, enrolled during active disease.

The chain employs TRBV2 and TRBJ1-2, with D perhaps matching TRBD1 (5 bases). The CDR3 sequence is 15 residues long. Germline V gene sequence: CDR1 SNHLY, CDR2 FYNNEI. The V end lost 2 bases, the J end lost 4 bases, and 14 bases lay between the germline ends. The DNA of the CDR3 is TGTGCCAGCAGTGAACGCGGGGGACTGGGCTATGGCTACACCTTC. It codes for CASSERGGLGYGYTF.

The rearrangement joins TRBV4-3 to TRBJ2-5; weak D call: TRBD2 (6 bases). CDR3 size: 14 residues. V lost 4 bases and J 5 bases, leaving 14 bases between the germline ends. Germline lookup yields CDR1 LGHNA and CDR2 YSLEER. This CDR3 is CASSRVGLEETQYF. Written as DNA, the CDR3 is TGCGCCAGCAGCCGAGTGGGACTGGAGGAGACCCAGTACTTC.

This sequence joins TRBV11-2 and TRBJ2-7; D is ambiguous. The CDR3 sequence is 15 residues long. V lost 0 bases and J lost 2, with 11 bases in between. CDR1 and CDR2 (germline): SGHAT, FQNNGV. DNA for the CDR3: TGTGCCAGCAGCTTAGATCCTAGGCAAACCTACGAGCAGTACTTC. This translates into CASSLDPRQTYEQYF.

The gene calls are TRBV5-1 and TRBJ2-1; 13 nucleotides align to TRBD2. This CDR3 region has 14 residues. After removal of 4 bases from V and 7 bases from J, the junction contained 2 bases not matched to a gene. The germline V gene has CDR1 SGHRS and CDR2 YFSETQ. This CDR3 is CASSRTSGSNEQFF. Here the CDR3 DNA reads TGCGCCAGCAGCCGGACTAGCGGGAGTAATGAGCAGTTCTTC.

The rearrangement joins TRBV2 to TRBJ2-3; TRBD2 agrees at 9 bases. This CDR3 has 14 residues. The ends lost 8 bases at V and 1 base at J; junction bases unmatched: 4. Per the germline V gene, CDR1 is SNHLY and CDR2 is FYNNEI. The CDR3 region is CASLRLAGTDTQYF. CDR3 sequence (DNA): TGTGCCAGCCTTCGACTAGCGGGCACAGATACGCAGTATTTT.

V is TRBV19 and J is TRBJ2-2; D possibly corresponds to TRBD1 (5 bases). V was pared by 4 bases and J by 5 bases, with 14 bases between. Germline V CDR1 and CDR2: LNHDA, SQIVND (reference sequence). The CDR3 loop spans 15 amino acids. DNA for the CDR3: TGTGCCAGTAGTAAGAATAACCAGGGAACCGGGGAGCTGTTTTTT. Protein sequence: CASSKNNQGTGELFF.

The chain is built from TRBV7-2 and TRBJ1-2; 9 bases align to TRBD1. Unmatched junction bases numbered 12, after V lost 5 bases and J lost 11 bases. The CDR3 contains 14 residues. Looked up from germline, CDR1 is SGHTA and CDR2 is FQGNSA. The CDR3 DNA reads as TGTGCCAGCAGCCTACAGGGGGCCGTTAGTCGGTACACCTTC. Amino acids: CASSLQGAVSRYTF.

The sample holds one count of this clone. The chain combines TRBV6-2 or TRBV6-3 with TRBJ2-7; perhaps TRBD1 as D (6 bases). CDR1 MNHEY and CDR2 SVGEGT come from the germline V gene. The V gene lost 4 bases and the J gene lost 4 bases, with 8 bases spanning the gap. The CDR3 loop spans 12 amino acids. Here the CDR3 reads CASSSQGYEQYF. The DNA of the CDR3 is TGTGCCAGCAGTTCACAGGGTTACGAGCAGTACTTC.

V and J are TRBV11-1 and TRBJ2-3, with D perhaps matching TRBD1 (5 bases). The CDR3 is made up of 14 amino acids. V was shortened by 4 bases and J by 5 bases, with 13 bases between the two germline ends. Looked up from germline, CDR1 is SGHAT and CDR2 is FQDESV (reference sequence). CDR3 amino acids: CASSSRQGGDTQYF. The CDR3 DNA sequence: TGTGCCAGCAGCTCTAGGCAGGGCGGAGATACGCAGTATTTT.

J is TRBJ2-7 and V is TRBV10-3; tentatively, D is TRBD1 (5 bases). This CDR3 is 12 amino acids long. V was shortened by 6 bases and J by 2 bases, with 8 bases between the two germline ends. CDR1 and CDR2 from the germline V gene are ENHRY and SYGVKD. CDR3 region: CAIRAGPYEQYF. The CDR3, as DNA: TGTGCCATCAGGGCAGGGCCCTACGAGCAGTACTTC.

The chain recombines TRBV30 with TRBJ2-7; 9 bases are a match to TRBD2. Germline loops: CDR1 GTSNPN, CDR2 SVGIG (reference sequence). V was pared by 5 bases and J by 8 bases, with 7 bases of the junction left unmatched. The CDR3 has 12 residues. CDR3 nucleotide sequence: TGTGCCTGGTTGGGCGGGGGGGCACAGCAGTACTTC. This codes for CAWLGGGAQQYF.

CDR3 coding DNA: TGTGCCAGCAGACTAGGGGTCCAACCTGAGCAGTACTTC. Amino acid sequence: CASRLGVQPEQYF. The chain uses TRBV18 and TRBJ2-7; D is possibly TRBD2 (6 bases). The CDR3 sequence is 13 residues long. The V and J ends lost 8 bases and 7 bases respectively, with 18 bases between them. CDR1 is KGHSH, CDR2 LQKENI, per germline.

The V gene is TRBV3-1 (or the pseudogene TRBV3-2), the J gene TRBJ1-5; maybe TRBD1 (6 bases). The CDR3 is 14 residues long. CDR1 and CDR2 from the germline V gene are LGHDT and YNNKEL (reference sequence). V was pared by 1 base and J by 3 bases, with 7 bases between. The CDR3 nucleotides are TGTGCCAGCAGCCAAGCAGGGGTCAATCAGCCCCAGCATTTT. The encoded protein is CASSQAGVNQPQHF.

This sequence joins TRBV7-2 and TRBJ2-1; possibly TRBD2 for D (5 bases). This CDR3 region has 14 residues. Germline lookup yields CDR1 SGHTA and CDR2 FQGNSA. Trimming removed 3 bases at V and 5 bases at J, with 11 bases between. CDR3 protein: CASSLLASNNEQFF. For the CDR3, the DNA is TGTGCCAGCAGCTTGTTGGCTAGCAACAATGAGCAGTTCTTC.